This record looks at one T cell receptor (beta chain) sequence and its context. What it recognizes is unknown. These data originate in a study of Ad26.COV2.S vaccination and SARS-CoV-2 variants. This CDR3 has 14 residues. Looked up from germline, CDR1 is LGHNT and CDR2 is FRNRAP. The ends lost 7 bases at V and 5 bases at J; junction bases unmatched: 7. Stated treatment: some 20 received Ad26.COV2.S at low or high dose, single or two shots; roughly five received placebo; per-sample allocation not given. Following the first vaccine or placebo injection, samples were taken on day 63. An 18-55-year-old adult in Boston served as donor. An Ad26 vector was used to express Wuhan-strain SARS-CoV-2 spike as the vaccine. Repertoires were generated with immunoSEQ multiplex PCR, while TCRdb's copy carries only in-frame clones and drops some. The sample lists around 340,000 clones; around 89% were seen once. Findings and limits, study-wide: The TCR-based breadth and depth measures might underestimate overall T cell responses. While placebo recipients had lower spike-specific TCR breadth, vaccine recipients had more.

The sequenced sample was peripheral blood, obtained in a trial of Ad26.COV2.S vaccine versus placebo. This clonotype was obtained from a person between 18 and 65 years old who received the Ad26.COV2.S COVID-19 vaccine or a placebo. The chain links TRBV12-5 to TRBJ1-5, with TRBD1 matching 8 bases. In DNA, the CDR3 is TGTGCTAGTGCCCTGGACAGGGCGGATCAGCCCCAGCATTTT. Translating it yields CASALDRADQPQHF.